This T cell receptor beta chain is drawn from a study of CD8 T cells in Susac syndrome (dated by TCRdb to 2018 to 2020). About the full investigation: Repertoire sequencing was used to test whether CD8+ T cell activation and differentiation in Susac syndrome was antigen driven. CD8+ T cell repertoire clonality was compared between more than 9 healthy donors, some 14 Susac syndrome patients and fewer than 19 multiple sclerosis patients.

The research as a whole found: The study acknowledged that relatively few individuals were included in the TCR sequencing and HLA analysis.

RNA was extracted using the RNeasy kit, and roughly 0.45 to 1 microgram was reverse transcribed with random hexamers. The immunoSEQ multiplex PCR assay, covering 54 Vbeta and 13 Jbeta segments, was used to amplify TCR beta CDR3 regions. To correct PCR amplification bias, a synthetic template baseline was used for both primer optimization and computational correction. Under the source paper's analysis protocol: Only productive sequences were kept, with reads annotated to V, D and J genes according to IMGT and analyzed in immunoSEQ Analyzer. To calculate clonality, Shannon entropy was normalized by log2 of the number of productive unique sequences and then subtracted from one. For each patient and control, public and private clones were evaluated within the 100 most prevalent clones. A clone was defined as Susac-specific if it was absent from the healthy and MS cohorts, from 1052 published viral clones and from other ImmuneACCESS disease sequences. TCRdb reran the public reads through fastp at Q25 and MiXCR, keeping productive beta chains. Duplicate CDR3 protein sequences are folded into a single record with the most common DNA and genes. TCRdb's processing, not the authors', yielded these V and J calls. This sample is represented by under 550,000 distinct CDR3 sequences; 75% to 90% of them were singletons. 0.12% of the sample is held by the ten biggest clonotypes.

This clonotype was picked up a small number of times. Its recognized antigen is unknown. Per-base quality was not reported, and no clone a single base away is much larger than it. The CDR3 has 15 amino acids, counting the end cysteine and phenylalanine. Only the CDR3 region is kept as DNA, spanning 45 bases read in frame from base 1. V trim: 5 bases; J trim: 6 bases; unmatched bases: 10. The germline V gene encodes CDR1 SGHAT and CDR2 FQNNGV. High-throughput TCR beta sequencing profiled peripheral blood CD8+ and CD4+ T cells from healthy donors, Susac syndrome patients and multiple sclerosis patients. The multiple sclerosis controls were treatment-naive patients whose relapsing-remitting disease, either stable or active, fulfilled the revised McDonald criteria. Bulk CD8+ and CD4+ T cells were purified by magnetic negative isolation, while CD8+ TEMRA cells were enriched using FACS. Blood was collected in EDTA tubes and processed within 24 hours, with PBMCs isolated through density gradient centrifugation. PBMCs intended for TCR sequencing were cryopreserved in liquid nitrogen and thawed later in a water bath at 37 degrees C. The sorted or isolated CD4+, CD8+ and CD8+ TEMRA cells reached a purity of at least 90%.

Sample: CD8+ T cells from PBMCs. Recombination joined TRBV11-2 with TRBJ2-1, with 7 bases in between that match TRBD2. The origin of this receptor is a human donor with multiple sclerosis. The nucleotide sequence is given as TGTGCCAGCAGCCCCTTTAGGTCGGGGGGCAATGAGCAGTTCTTC. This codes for CASSPFRSGGNEQFF.